These 25 T cell receptor beta chains originate from one sample sequenced in a study of blood T cell repertoires in COVID-19. Sequenced by immunoSEQ multiplex PCR; TCRdb stores in-frame clones only, minus some. The sample has roughly 300,000 clones, more than 70% seen once; the top ten hold roughly 1.2%. The sample comprised peripheral blood. The source of these receptors is a woman in her forties or fifties with acute or convalescent COVID-19.

This clone was recorded a few times. J is TRBJ1-2 and V is TRBV5-1; possible D gene TRBD1, 5 bases. Germline CDR1 reads SGHRS; CDR2 reads YFSETQ. V shed 2 bases and J shed 4 bases, with 18 bases lying between them. The CDR3 extends over 16 amino acids. The CDR3: CASSLLAGSPLYGYTF. DNA for the CDR3: TGCGCCAGCAGCTTACTCGCAGGGTCCCCCCTCTATGGCTACACCTTC. The entire variable domain, with the rest obtained from reference TRBV5-1 and TRBJ1-2, is as follows: KAGVTQTPRYLIKTRGQQVTLSCSPISGHRSVSWYQQTPGQGLQFLFEYFSETQRNKGNFPGRFSGRQFSNSRSEMNVSTLELGDSALYLCASSLLAGSPLYGYTFGSGTRLTVV.

The rearrangement joins TRBV24-1 to TRBJ1-1, with 9 bases lining up with TRBD1. The CDR3 is 16 residues long. CDR1 and CDR2 (germline): KGHDR, SFDVKD. The ends lost 5 bases at V and 2 bases at J; junction bases unmatched: 8. The CDR3 region is CATSAAQGQGNTEAFF. For the CDR3, the DNA is TGTGCCACCAGTGCCGCGCAGGGACAGGGAAACACTGAAGCTTTCTTT.

The chain combines TRBV12-3 or TRBV12-4 with TRBJ2-6, with no clear D. CDR3 length equals 13 residues. Here the CDR3 DNA reads TGTGCAGGCACGTCGACAGGGGCCAACGTCCTGACTTTC. Amino acid sequence: CAGTSTGANVLTF.

Details on this clone: The identical CDR3 is also encoded by other nucleotide sequences in the sample. This sequence joins TRBV2 and TRBJ2-1; 9 bases fit TRBD2. CDR1 SNHLY and CDR2 FYNNEI come from the germline V gene. The CDR3 has 14 amino acids. The V and J ends lost 4 bases and 3 bases, in that order; junction bases with no gene match: 1. The CDR3 region has the DNA TGTGCCAGCAGTGTTAGCGGGGGCTACAATGAGCAGTTCTTC. Its translation: CASSVSGGYNEQFF.

The chain recombines TRBV27 with TRBJ2-1; TRBD2 agrees at 10 bases. CDR1 MNHEY and CDR2 SMNVEV come from the germline V gene (reference sequence). There are 15 residues in the CDR3. J gave up 5 bases and V 11 bases, and 12 bases lay outside the gene matches. CDR3 region: CAAAPRTSGNNEQFF. CDR3 sequence (DNA): TGTGCCGCCGCGCCTAGGACTAGCGGAAACAATGAGCAGTTCTTC.

The chain joins TRBV6-1 to TRBJ2-7, with TRBD1 matching over 9 bases. V shed 8 bases and J 0 bases; nucleotides not matched to a gene: 5. The CDR3 runs to 14 residues. Germline lookup yields CDR1 MNHNS and CDR2 SASEGT. The DNA for the CDR3 is TGTGCCAGCCATACAGGGGGCACCTCCTACGAGCAGTACTTC. Its protein product is CASHTGGTSYEQYF.

V and J are TRBV6-1 and TRBJ2-7, with TRBD1 as a possible D gene (5 bases). The germline CDR1 and CDR2 sequences are MNHNS and SASEGT. The CDR3 extends over 12 amino acids. V lost 1 base and J 5 bases, leaving 6 bases between the germline ends. CDR3 amino acids: CASSEGRDEQYV. CDR3 nucleotides: TGTGCCAGCAGTGAAGGCAGGGACGAGCAGTACGTC.

The chain couples TRBV29-1 to TRBJ2-3, with 16 nucleotides matching TRBD2. This CDR3 is 13 amino acids long. From germline, CDR1 is SQVTM and CDR2 ANQGSEA. The V segment lost 7 bases and the J segment 11 bases; nucleotides outside the gene matches: 6. The CDR3 coding sequence is TGCAGCGCCGGGACTAGCGGGGGGGCTGGGCAGTATTTT. Translation gives CSAGTSGGAGQYF.

The CDR3: CASSIRVGRDEKLFF. The DNA of the CDR3 is TGTGCCAGTAGTATTCGCGTGGGGAGGGATGAAAAACTGTTTTTT. The chain joins TRBV19 to TRBJ1-4, with D hard to call. V lost 3 bases and J lost 6, with 14 bases in between. Germline V CDR1 and CDR2: LNHDA, SQIVND (reference sequence). The CDR3 has 15 amino acids.

This clone was picked up a small number of times. The gene calls are TRBV4-1 and TRBJ1-2, with D possibly being TRBD1 (5 bases). Germline values: CDR1 MGHRA, CDR2 YSYEKL. Trimming pared 1 base from V and 2 bases from J, leaving 8 bases between. The CDR3 runs to 14 residues. CDR3 nucleotide sequence: TGCGCCAGCAGCCAAGGACAGCTGAACTATGGCTACACCTTC. Its protein is CASSQGQLNYGYTF.

The rearrangement joins TRBV9 to TRBJ2-7; maybe TRBD2 (6 bases). Trimming removed 4 bases from V and 6 bases from J, with 20 bases in between. CDR3 length equals 15 residues. The V gene's germline CDR1 is SGDLS and CDR2 YYNGEE. The CDR3, as DNA: TGTGCCAGCAGCCCCTCGGGGGAAGTTGGGGGCGAGCAGTACTTC. As protein: CASSPSGEVGGEQYF.

The rearrangement links TRBV7-8 to TRBJ1-3; 7 bases map to TRBD1. The V gene end was trimmed by 5 bases and the J gene end by 4 bases; junction bases not matched to a gene: 8. The CDR3 runs to 15 residues. Germline V gene lookup returns CDR1 SGHVS and CDR2 FQNEAQ. The chain's CDR3 is CASSRGTASGNTIYF. CDR3 bases: TGTGCCAGCAGCCGAGGGACAGCCTCGGGAAACACCATATATTTT.

The chain is built from TRBV6-6 and TRBJ2-2, with a tentative D call TRBD1 (6 bases). The germline V gene encodes CDR1 MNHNY and CDR2 SVGAGI (reference sequence). Trimming cost V 7 bases and J 5 bases, with 11 bases left between them. The CDR3 consists of 13 residues. CDR3 residues: CASKDSKTGELFF. The DNA of the CDR3 is TGTGCCAGCAAGGACAGTAAGACCGGGGAGCTGTTTTTT.

The rearrangement uses TRBV7-2 and TRBJ1-2, with TRBD1 matching 10 bases. The length of the CDR3 is 13 residues. Germline V gives CDR1 SGHTA, CDR2 FQGNSA. V was pared by 5 bases and J by 8 bases, with 5 bases of the junction left unmatched. For the CDR3, the DNA is TGTGCCAGCAGCAGGGACAGGGGAGAGGGCTACACCTTC. As protein: CASSRDRGEGYTF.

The V and J genes are TRBV3-1 (or the pseudogene TRBV3-2) and TRBJ1-6, with D unclear. Germline CDR1 reads LGHDT; CDR2 reads YNNKEL (reference sequence). V was trimmed by 4 bases and J by 8 bases, leaving 15 bases between them. The CDR3 is 15 residues long. The CDR3 is CASSLGGGFDSPLHF. CDR3 nucleotide sequence: TGTGCCAGCAGCCTCGGCGGCGGGTTTGATTCACCCCTCCACTTT.

This clone was counted once. V is TRBV4-1 and J is TRBJ1-1, with a possible D match to TRBD1 (6 bases). Between the trimmed V and J ends, which lost 1 base and 3 bases, there was a span of 21 bases. CDR1 MGHRA and CDR2 YSYEKL come from the germline V gene. The CDR3 covers 18 residues. CDR3 DNA sequence: TGCGCCAGCAGCCAAGGTATTAATTTACAGGGAGAGGACACTGAAGCTTTCTTT. This sequence encodes CASSQGINLQGEDTEAFF.

The gene calls are TRBV6-5 and TRBJ1-3, with TRBD1 matching 10 bases. V shed 6 bases and J 8 bases; nucleotides not matched to a gene: 4. The CDR3 is 13 amino acids. Germline values: CDR1 MNHEY, CDR2 SVGAGI. CDR3 sequence reads: CASRWDRGDTIYF. CDR3 DNA sequence: TGTGCCAGCAGATGGGACAGGGGAGACACCATATATTTT.

This chain links TRBV28 with TRBJ1-3; possible D gene TRBD1, 5 bases. V dropped 7 bases and J dropped 4 bases, with 14 bases sitting between them. Per germline, CDR1 MDHEN and CDR2 SYDVKM. The CDR3 contains 14 residues. The CDR3 sequence is CASTPQGTGNTIYF. The CDR3 region has the DNA TGTGCCAGCACCCCCCAGGGTACAGGAAACACCATATATTTT.

The chain uses TRBV7-2 and TRBJ2-6; 7 nucleotides align to TRBD1. With V trimmed by 5 bases and J by 1 base, 8 bases remained unmatched. The germline CDR1 and CDR2 sequences are SGHTA and FQGNSA. The CDR3 length is 17 residues. This chain's CDR3 is CASSPGTVFSGANVLTF. CDR3 in DNA: TGTGCCAGCAGCCCCGGGACAGTCTTTTCTGGGGCCAACGTCCTGACTTTC. Full variable domain (rest looked up from reference TRBV7-2 and TRBJ2-6): GAGVSQSPSNKVTEKGKDVELRCDPISGHTALYWYRQSLGQGLEFLIYFQGNSAPDKSGLPSDRFSAERTGGSVSTLTIQRTQQEDSAVYLCASSPGTVFSGANVLTFGAGSRLTVL.

The chain joins TRBV7-9 to TRBJ2-3; 11 nucleotides agree with TRBD2. Germline V gives CDR1 SEHNR, CDR2 FQNEAQ (reference sequence). With V trimmed by 6 bases and J by 5 bases, 10 bases remained unmatched. This CDR3 comprises 16 residues. The CDR3 here is CASSDFSGGALDTQYF. CDR3 DNA sequence: TGTGCCAGCAGTGACTTTAGCGGGGGGGCCCTAGATACGCAGTATTTT.

In this sample, this clone turned up once. This rearrangement joins TRBV5-4 to TRBJ1-4; maybe TRBD1 (5 bases). V was cut by 4 bases and J by 7 bases, with 17 bases left in between. Per the germline V gene, CDR1 is SGHNT and CDR2 is YYREEE (reference sequence). The CDR3 consists of 15 residues. CDR3 bases: TGTGCCAGCAGCGGGCCCGGGGCGGAGGGTGAAAAACTGTTTTTT. Protein: CASSGPGAEGEKLFF.

V usage is TRBV5-1 and J usage is TRBJ1-2; D is possibly TRBD1 (5 bases). V shed 0 bases and J shed 4 bases, with 10 bases lying between them. CDR1 is SGHRS and CDR2 is YFSETQ in the germline V gene. This CDR3 contains 14 residues. The CDR3 spells CASSLGGDSYGYTF. CDR3 coding DNA: TGCGCCAGCAGCTTGGGAGGAGACAGCTATGGCTACACCTTC.

The gene calls are TRBV5-4 and TRBJ1-1; D is possibly TRBD1 (5 bases). CDR3 length: 15 residues. Deletions cut 4 bases from V and 1 base from J, with 14 bases between. The germline CDR1 and CDR2 sequences are SGHNT and YYREEE (reference sequence). CDR3 sequence reads: CASSPTGGPNTEAFF. DNA of the CDR3: TGTGCCAGCAGCCCGACGGGGGGTCCGAACACTGAAGCTTTCTTT.

V is TRBV7-3 and J is TRBJ1-4; TRBD1 is a possible D gene (6 bases). The V and J ends lost 4 bases and 5 bases respectively, with 11 bases between them. The CDR3 covers 14 residues. CDR1 is SGHTA and CDR2 is FQGTGA in the germline V gene. CDR3 sequence: CASSSGGTNEKLFF. DNA for the CDR3: TGTGCCAGCAGCTCGGGGGGCACGAATGAAAAACTGTTTTTT.

The chain uses TRBV5-8 and TRBJ1-5; D unresolved. The CDR3 totals 15 residues. Trimming removed 4 bases from V and 4 bases from J, with 15 bases in between. Germline CDR1 is SGHTS and CDR2 is YDEGEE. CDR3 bases: TGTGCCAGCAGCCCCCAGGTTTTACGGAATCAGCCCCAGCATTTT. Amino acids: CASSPQVLRNQPQHF.